Listed here is a single T cell receptor (beta chain). The antigen remains undetermined. The sample comes from a study of post-analysis software for immune sequencing data. On the study more broadly: Patients with relapsing-remitting, secondary progressive and progressive-relapsing multiple sclerosis courses were all represented.

TCR beta libraries were prepared from cDNA with unique molecular identifiers. Around 500,000 cDNA molecules came from approximately 1 to 10 million T cells. From the PCR reads, TCRdb called clonotypes with MiXCR, one entry per CDR3 protein. The sample yields 700,000 to 900,000 distinct CDR3 sequences, around 46% seen once. Findings and caveats of the study: Controls showed significantly higher normalized Chao1 diversity than did multiple sclerosis patients. Clustering by F measure revealed strong co-clustering among samples prepared together in one batch. In patients, TRBV5-6, TRBV5-1 and TRBV20-1 belonged to five TRBV segments found more frequently than in controls.

Germline CDR1 reads SGHAT; CDR2 reads FQNNGV. There are 14 residues in the CDR3. Between the trimmed V and J ends, which lost 3 bases and 6 bases, there was a span of 15 bases. The chain has TRBV11-2 and TRBJ2-7; TRBD1 is a possible D gene (6 bases). This TCR was recovered from a girl between 10 and 17 years old with multiple sclerosis. The sample was blood. CDR3 bases: TGTGCCAGCAGCTTGTACAGGGCCGGAGGCGAGCAGTACTTC. This sequence encodes CASSLYRAGGEQYF.